Listed here is a single TCR beta chain. As yet, its antigen is unknown. This record belongs to a study of identical twins. A template switching step contributed a universal primer site, while unique molecular identifiers were present in the cDNA. TCRdb re-analysed the 5' RACE reads in MiXCR, keeping a single row per CDR3 protein. Of fewer than 800,000 distinct CDR3 sequences in the sample, about 7% were seen once. Study conclusions and caveats: Excess twin sharing in beta out-of-frame sequences was weaker.

Trimming stripped 2 bases from V and 0 bases from J, with 13 bases between. Per germline, CDR1 SGHTA and CDR2 FQGTGA. CDR3 length: 17 amino acids. These same data were also listed under a study on yellow fever vaccine responses in identical twins.

The TCR originated in a young woman in good health. The specimen was PBMCs. This sequence joins TRBV7-3 and TRBJ2-2; tentatively, D is TRBD1 (5 bases). CDR3: CASSLSAGNANTGELFF. Here the CDR3 DNA reads TGTGCCAGCAGCTTATCGGCAGGGAACGCGAACACCGGGGAGCTGTTTTTT.